This TCR beta chain originates from a study of control samples from healthy donors and cancer patients. Remarks on this clone: At the DNA level, this CDR3 is encoded by other sequences in the same sample as well.

The protocol was immunoSEQ multiplex PCR, while the TCRdb copy is restricted to in-frame clones and leaves out a portion. The sample lists roughly 400,000 clones, around 90% occurring once. Material: PBMCs. This receptor was obtained from a middle-aged man with head and neck cancer.

Here the CDR3 DNA reads TGTGCCATCAGTGAGTCCACGGCGTACGAGCAGTACTTC. Translation: CAISESTAYEQYF. J is TRBJ2-7 and V is TRBV10-3; D is undetermined. Germline CDR1 is ENHRY and CDR2 is SYGVKD. V dropped 0 bases and J dropped 4 bases, with 7 bases sitting between them. CDR3 length equals 13 residues.